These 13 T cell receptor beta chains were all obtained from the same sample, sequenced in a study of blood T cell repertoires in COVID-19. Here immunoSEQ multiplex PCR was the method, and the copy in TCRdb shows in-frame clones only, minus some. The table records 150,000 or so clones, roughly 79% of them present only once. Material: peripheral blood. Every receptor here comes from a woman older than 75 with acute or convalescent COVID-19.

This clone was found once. The CDR3 loop is CASSHSAGMDTQYF. In DNA, the CDR3 is TGCGCCAGCAGCCATTCTGCCGGGATGGATACGCAGTATTTT. This chain uses TRBV4-3 with TRBJ2-3; D is possibly TRBD2 (5 bases). Germline CDR1 and CDR2: LGHNA and YSLEER. Trimming removed 3 bases at V and 6 bases at J, with 13 bases between. The CDR3 covers 14 residues.

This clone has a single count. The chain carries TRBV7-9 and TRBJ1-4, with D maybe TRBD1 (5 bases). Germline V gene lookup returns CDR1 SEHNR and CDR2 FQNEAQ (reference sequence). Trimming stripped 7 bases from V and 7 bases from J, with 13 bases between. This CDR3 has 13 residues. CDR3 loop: CASTPARAEKLFF. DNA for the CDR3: TGTGCCAGCACCCCCGCCAGGGCTGAAAAACTGTTTTTT.

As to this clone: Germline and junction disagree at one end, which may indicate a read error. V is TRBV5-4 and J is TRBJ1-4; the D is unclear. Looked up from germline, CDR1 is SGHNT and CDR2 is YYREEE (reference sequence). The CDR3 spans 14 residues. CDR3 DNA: TGTGCCAGCAGCCTTGGTCGGCAGGCCGAAAAATTGTTTTTT. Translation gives CASSLGRQAEKLFF.

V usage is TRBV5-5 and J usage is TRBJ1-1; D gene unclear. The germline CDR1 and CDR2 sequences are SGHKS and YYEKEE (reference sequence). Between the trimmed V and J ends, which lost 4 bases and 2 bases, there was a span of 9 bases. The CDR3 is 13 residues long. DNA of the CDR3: TGTGCCAGCAGCATAAGGACTAACACTGAAGCTTTCTTT. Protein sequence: CASSIRTNTEAFF.

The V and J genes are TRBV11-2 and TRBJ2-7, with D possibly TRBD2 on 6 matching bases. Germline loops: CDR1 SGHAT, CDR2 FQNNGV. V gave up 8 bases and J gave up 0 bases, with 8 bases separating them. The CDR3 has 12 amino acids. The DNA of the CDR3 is TGTGCCAGCGGACTATTCTCCTACGAGCAGTACTTC. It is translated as CASGLFSYEQYF.

The CDR3 bases are TGTGCCAGCAGCTTGAGTTGGCGAGGCTCTGGGGCCAACGTCCTGACTTTC. Translating gives CASSLSWRGSGANVLTF. The chain recombines TRBV7-9 with TRBJ2-6; unclear D gene. V was clipped by 3 bases and J by 0 bases, with 12 bases between them. This CDR3 is built from 17 residues. CDR1 and CDR2 from the germline V gene are SEHNR and FQNEAQ (reference sequence).

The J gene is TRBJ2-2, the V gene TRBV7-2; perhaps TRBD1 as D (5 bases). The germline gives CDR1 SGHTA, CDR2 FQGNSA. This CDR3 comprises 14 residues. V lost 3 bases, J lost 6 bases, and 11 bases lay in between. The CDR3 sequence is CASSLKGQAGELFF. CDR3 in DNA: TGTGCCAGCAGCTTGAAGGGGCAGGCCGGGGAGCTGTTTTTT.

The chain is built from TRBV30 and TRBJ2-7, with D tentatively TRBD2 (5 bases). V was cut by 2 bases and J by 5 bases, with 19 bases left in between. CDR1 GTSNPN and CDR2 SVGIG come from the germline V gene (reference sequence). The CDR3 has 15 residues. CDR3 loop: CAWSIGSSIPHEQYF. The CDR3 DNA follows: TGTGCCTGGAGTATTGGGAGTTCGATCCCCCACGAGCAGTACTTC.

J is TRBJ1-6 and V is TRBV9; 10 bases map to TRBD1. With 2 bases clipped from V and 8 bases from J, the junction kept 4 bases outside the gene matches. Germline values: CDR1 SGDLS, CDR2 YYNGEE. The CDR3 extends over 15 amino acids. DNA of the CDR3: TGTGCCAGCAGCGTGTTGGGGACAGGGGATTCACCCCTCCACTTT. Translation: CASSVLGTGDSPLHF.

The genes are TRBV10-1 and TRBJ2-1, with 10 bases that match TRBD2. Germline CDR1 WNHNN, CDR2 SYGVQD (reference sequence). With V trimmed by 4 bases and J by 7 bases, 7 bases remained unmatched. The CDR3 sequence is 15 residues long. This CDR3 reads CASSGAGGMGNEQFF. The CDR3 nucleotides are TGCGCCAGCAGTGGAGCGGGAGGGATGGGAAATGAGCAGTTCTTC.

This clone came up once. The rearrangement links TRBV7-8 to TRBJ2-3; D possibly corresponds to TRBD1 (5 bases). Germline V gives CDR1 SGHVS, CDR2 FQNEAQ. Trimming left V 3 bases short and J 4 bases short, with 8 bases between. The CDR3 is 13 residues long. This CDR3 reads CASSLQGSDTQYF. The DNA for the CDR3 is TGTGCCAGCAGCTTGCAGGGATCAGATACGCAGTATTTT.

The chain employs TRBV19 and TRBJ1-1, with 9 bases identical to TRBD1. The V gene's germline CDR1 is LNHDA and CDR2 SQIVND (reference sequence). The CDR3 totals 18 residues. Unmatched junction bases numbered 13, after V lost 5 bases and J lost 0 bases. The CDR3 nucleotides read TGTGCCAGTAGTTTTCTTCCGGGACAGGGCGAGGTGAACACTGAAGCTTTCTTT. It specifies CASSFLPGQGEVNTEAFF.

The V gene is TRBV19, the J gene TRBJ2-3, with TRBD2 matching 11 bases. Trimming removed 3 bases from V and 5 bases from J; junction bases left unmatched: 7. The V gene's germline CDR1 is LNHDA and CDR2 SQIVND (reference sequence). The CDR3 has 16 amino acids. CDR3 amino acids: CASSMSTSGMGDTQYF. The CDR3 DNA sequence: TGTGCCAGTAGTATGTCGACTAGCGGGATGGGAGATACGCAGTATTTT.